Here is one TCR beta chain with its context. The source of the sample is a study of cytomegalovirus exposure and HLA in healthy donors. Germline loops: CDR1 SGHVS, CDR2 FQNEAQ. Trimming removed 2 bases from V and 6 bases from J, with 11 bases in between. The CDR3 has 14 amino acids. Researchers ran the PCR with 60 Vbeta and 13 Jbeta primers. Measured with immunoSEQ multiplex PCR; TCRdb has only the in-frame clones, and not every one. The table lists under 150,000 clones, more than 75% of them singletons, with just over 8% in the top ten. The sequenced sample consisted of PBMCs. This chain joins TRBV7-8 and TRBJ2-1; weak D call: TRBD2 (6 bases). The clonotype was recovered from a woman between 50 and 59 years old in good health and CMV-seropositive. The CDR3 nucleotides read TGTGCCAGCAGCTTACTCAGGGAGGCCAATGAGCAGTTCTTC. Translating it yields CASSLLREANEQFF. Combining the CDR3 with reference TRBV7-8 and TRBJ2-1 gives the whole variable domain GAGVSQSPRYKVAKRGQDVALRCDPISGHVSLFWYQQALGQGPEFLTYFQNEAQLDKSGLPSDRFFAERPEGSVSTLKIQRTQQEDSAVYLCASSLLREANEQFFGPGTRLTVL.